Sequencing of this T cell receptor (beta chain) was carried out in a study of shared clonotypes between healthy human individuals. Findings and caveats of the study: Clonotypes shared by all four sorted-subset donors had higher generation probabilities than non-shared clonotypes.

The method was immunoSEQ multiplex PCR; TCRdb's version includes in-frame clones alone and lacks a portion of them. Of 550,000 to 650,000 clones listed, approximately 96% are singletons. As to this clone: Its antigen is not identified.

Positively selected for CCR7, the CD45RO-negative cells used as naive CD8 cells excluded terminally differentiated effector memory CD45RA+ cells. Sequenced sample: naive CD8+ T cells sorted from blood. The sequence was obtained from a woman younger than 45 in good health.

Here the CDR3 DNA reads TGTGCCAGCAGCCCCGGGACAGGGTCAAATACGCAGTATTTT. Translation gives CASSPGTGSNTQYF. The chain couples TRBV7-3 to TRBJ2-3, with 9 bases lining up with TRBD1. CDR1 SGHTA and CDR2 FQGTGA come from the germline V gene. The ends lost 5 bases at V and 7 bases at J; junction bases unmatched: 7. CDR3 length: 14 residues. The full variable domain, completed using reference TRBV7-3 and TRBJ2-3, is GAGVSQTPSNKVTEKGKYVELRCDPISGHTALYWYRQSLGQGPEFLIYFQGTGAADDSGLPNDRFFAVRPEGSVSTLKIQRTERGDSAVYLCASSPGTGSNTQYFGPGTRLTVL.